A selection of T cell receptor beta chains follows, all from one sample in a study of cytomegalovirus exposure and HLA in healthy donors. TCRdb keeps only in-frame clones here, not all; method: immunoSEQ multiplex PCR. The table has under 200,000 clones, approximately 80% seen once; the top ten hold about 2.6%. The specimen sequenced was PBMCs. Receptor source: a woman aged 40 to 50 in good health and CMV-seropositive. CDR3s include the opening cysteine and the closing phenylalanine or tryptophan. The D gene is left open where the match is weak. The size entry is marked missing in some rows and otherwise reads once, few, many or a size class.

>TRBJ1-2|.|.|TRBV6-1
CASSERGGYTF
TGTGCCAGCAGTGAGCGTGGTGGCTACACCTTC
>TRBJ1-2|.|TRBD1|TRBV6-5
CASSQDRDGYGYTF
TGTGCCAGCAGTCAGGACAGGGACGGCTATGGCTACACCTTC
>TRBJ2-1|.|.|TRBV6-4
CASSDSGLKDEQFF
TGTGCCAGCAGTGACTCGGGACTCAAGGATGAGCAGTTCTTC
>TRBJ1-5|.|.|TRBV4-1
CASSQFTVDSNQPQHF
TGCGCCAGCAGCCAATTCACAGTAGATAGCAATCAGCCCCAGCATTTT
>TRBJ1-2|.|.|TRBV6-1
CASSEELGDYGYGYTF
TGTGCCAGCAGTGAAGAATTAGGGGACTACGGCTATGGCTACACCTTC
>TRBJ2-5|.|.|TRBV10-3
CAIVGGTKETQYF
TGTGCCATCGTGGGGGGTACTAAAGAGACCCAGTACTTC
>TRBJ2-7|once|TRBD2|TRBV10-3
CATGTSGSGYEQYF
TGTGCCACCGGGACTAGCGGGAGTGGGTACGAGCAGTACTTC
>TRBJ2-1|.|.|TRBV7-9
CASSQGLATFYNEQFF
TGCGCCAGCAGCCAAGGTCTAGCCACCTTCTACAATGAGCAGTTCTTC
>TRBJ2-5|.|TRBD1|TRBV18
CASSPPGQGPGTQYF
TGTGCCAGCTCACCCCCGGGACAGGGCCCCGGGACCCAGTACTTC
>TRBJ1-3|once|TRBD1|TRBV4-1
CASSQGGNRGGNTIYF
TGCGCCAGCAGCCAAGGTGGTAACAGGGGTGGAAACACCATATATTTT
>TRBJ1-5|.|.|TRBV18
CASSPTGTNSNQPQHF
TGTGCCAGCTCACCAACCGGGACTAATAGCAATCAGCCCCAGCATTTT